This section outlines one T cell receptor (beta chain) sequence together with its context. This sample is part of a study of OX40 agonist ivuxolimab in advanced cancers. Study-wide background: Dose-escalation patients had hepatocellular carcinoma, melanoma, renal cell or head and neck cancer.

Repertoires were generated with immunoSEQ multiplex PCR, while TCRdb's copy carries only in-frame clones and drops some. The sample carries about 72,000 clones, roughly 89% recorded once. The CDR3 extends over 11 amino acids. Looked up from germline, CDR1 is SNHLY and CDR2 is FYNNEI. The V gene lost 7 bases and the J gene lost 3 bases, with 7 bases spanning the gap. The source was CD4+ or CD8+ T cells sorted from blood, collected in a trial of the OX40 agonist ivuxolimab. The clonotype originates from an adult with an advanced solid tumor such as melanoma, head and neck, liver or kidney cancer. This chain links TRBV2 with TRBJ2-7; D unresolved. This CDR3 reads CASTPIYEQYF. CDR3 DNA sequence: TGTGCCAGCACACCGATCTACGAGCAGTACTTC.